Presented here are 8 T cell receptor beta chains from one specimen sequenced in a study of blood T cell repertoires in COVID-19. The data were produced by immunoSEQ multiplex PCR, yet TCRdb's version contains in-frame clones alone and is incomplete. The table shows some 42,000 clones, with under 80% occurring only once. The specimen sequenced was peripheral blood. The receptors originated from an elderly man with acute or convalescent COVID-19.

The genes are TRBV10-2 and TRBJ1-2; 7 bases agree with TRBD1. This CDR3 contains 13 residues. V lost 4 bases to trimming and J lost 7 bases; unmatched junction nucleotides: 6. Looked up from germline, CDR1 is WSHSY and CDR2 is SAAADI. CDR3 residues: CASSGQGGSGYTF. In DNA, the CDR3 is TGCGCCAGCAGTGGGCAGGGGGGTAGTGGCTACACCTTC.

This clone was seen more than once but under ten times. The chain uses TRBV10-3 and TRBJ2-3; TRBD2 matches at 15 bases. The germline V gene has CDR1 ENHRY and CDR2 SYGVKD. The V segment lost 10 bases and the J segment 4 bases; nucleotides outside the gene matches: 9. The CDR3 runs to 16 residues. CDR3 bases: TGTGCCACCAAACCGGGACTAGCGGGAGGCGCAGATACGCAGTATTTT. This encodes CATKPGLAGGADTQYF.

The chain has TRBV5-1 and TRBJ2-7; 12 bases agree with TRBD2. The ends lost 1 base at V and 7 bases at J; junction bases unmatched: 6. CDR3 length: 15 amino acids. Germline V gene sequence: CDR1 SGHRS, CDR2 YFSETQ. The CDR3 sequence is CASSLLGLAGEEQYF. CDR3 bases: TGCGCCAGCAGCTTGCTGGGACTAGCGGGTGAAGAGCAGTACTTC. Drawing the rest from reference TRBV5-1 and TRBJ2-7, the complete variable domain is KAGVTQTPRYLIKTRGQQVTLSCSPISGHRSVSWYQQTPGQGLQFLFEYFSETQRNKGNFPGRFSGRQFSNSRSEMNVSTLELGDSALYLCASSLLGLAGEEQYFGPGTRLTVT.

A few counts support this clone. The V gene is TRBV9, the J gene TRBJ2-7; 9 bases are shared with TRBD1. V lost 0 bases, J lost 6 bases, and 4 bases stayed unmatched. The CDR3 is 14 residues long. The germline CDR1 and CDR2 sequences are SGDLS and YYNGEE. CDR3 DNA: TGTGCCAGCAGCGTAGCTACGACAGGGGGCGAGCAGTACTTC. Translation: CASSVATTGGEQYF.

A single count supports this clone. The chain has TRBV25-1 and TRBJ2-6; TRBD1 matches 9 bases. Germline CDR1 reads MGHDK; CDR2 reads SYGVNS. The CDR3 loop spans 18 amino acids. V lost 4 bases to trimming and J lost 1 base; unmatched junction nucleotides: 8. CDR3: CASSGGGDRVSGANVLTF. In DNA, the CDR3 is TGTGCCAGCAGTGGAGGCGGGGACAGGGTATCTGGGGCCAACGTCCTGACTTTC.

CDR3: CAISTGGDYGYTF. CDR3 nucleotides: TGTGCCATCAGCACAGGGGGCGACTATGGCTACACCTTC. V usage is TRBV10-3 and J usage is TRBJ1-2; TRBD1 aligns across 9 bases. CDR1 is ENHRY and CDR2 is SYGVKD in the germline V gene. Trimming removed 6 bases from V and 3 bases from J; junction bases left unmatched: 2. The CDR3 spans 13 residues.

This chain uses TRBV7-9 with TRBJ1-1; no reliable D call. The CDR3 consists of 12 residues. Per germline, CDR1 SEHNR and CDR2 FQNEAQ (reference sequence). With 1 base removed from V and 9 bases from J, the gap between germline ends came to 9 bases. Here the CDR3 DNA reads TGTGCCAGCAGCTTAGACACCTTGAAAGCTTTCTTT. This gives the protein CASSLDTLKAFF.

CDR3 residues: CASSPTSGDEKLFF. For the CDR3, the DNA is TGTGCCAGCTCACCGACATCAGGGGACGAAAAACTGTTTTTT. The chain links TRBV18 to TRBJ1-4; tentatively, D is TRBD1 (6 bases). The CDR3 is 14 amino acids. V was cut by 3 bases and J by 8 bases, with 13 bases left in between. Germline V lookup: CDR1 KGHSH, CDR2 LQKENI.